This T cell receptor (beta chain) was sequenced during a study of T-cell memory formation after mild COVID-19. Overall study: Clusters of TCRs were largely donor specific. General study results and limits: There were some responding clones in pre-infection memory, which suggested that cross-reactive memory had joined. Confirmation of SARS-CoV-2 specificity was lacking for second-wave clones peaking day 37.

As to this clonotype: Its cognate antigen is unknown.

Trimming removed 7 bases at V and 5 bases at J, with 17 bases between. Germline V lookup: CDR1 LNHDA, CDR2 SQIVND (reference sequence). The CDR3 is made up of 14 amino acids. TCR alpha and TCR beta cDNA libraries carrying sample barcodes and UMIs came from 5'RACE with constant-segment primers. One entry per CDR3 protein results from TCRdb running MiXCR on the 5' RACE reads. The repertoire consists of 300,000 to 400,000 distinct CDR3 sequences, with around 28% occurring once and the leading ten covering less than 15%. Source material: PBMCs or a T cell subset sorted from them (not recorded which). This receptor was taken from an adult woman who had mild COVID-19 (a few samples of this study predate the infection). Cell type and time point are not known. The chain recombines TRBV19 with TRBJ1-2; D uncertain. The CDR3 loop reads CASNALGSPYGYTF. In nucleotides, the CDR3 is TGTGCCAGTAACGCACTGGGCTCTCCATATGGCTACACCTTC.